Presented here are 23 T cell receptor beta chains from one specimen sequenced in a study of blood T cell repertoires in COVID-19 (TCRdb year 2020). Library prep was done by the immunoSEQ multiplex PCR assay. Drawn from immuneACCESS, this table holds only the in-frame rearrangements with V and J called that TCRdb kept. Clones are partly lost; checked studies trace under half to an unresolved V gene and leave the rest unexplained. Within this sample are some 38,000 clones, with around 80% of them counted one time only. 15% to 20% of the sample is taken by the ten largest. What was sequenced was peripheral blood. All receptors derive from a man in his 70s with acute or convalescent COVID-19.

Here the CDR3 reads CASSSPDSFTGTEAFF. The CDR3, as DNA: TGTGCCAGCAGCTCCCCGGACAGCTTTACGGGCACTGAAGCTTTCTTT. This chain links TRBV6-2 or TRBV6-3 with TRBJ1-1; D is perhaps TRBD1 (6 bases). Trimming took 6 bases from V and 4 from J, leaving 21 bases between them. Germline CDR1 reads MNHEY; CDR2 reads SVGEGT. The CDR3 covers 16 residues.

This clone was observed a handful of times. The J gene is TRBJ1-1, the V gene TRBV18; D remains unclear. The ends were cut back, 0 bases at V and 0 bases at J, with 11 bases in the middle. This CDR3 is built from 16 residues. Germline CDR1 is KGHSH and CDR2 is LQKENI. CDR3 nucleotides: TGTGCCAGCTCACCACCGGCCGGGTACTTGAACACTGAAGCTTTCTTT. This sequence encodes CASSPPAGYLNTEAFF. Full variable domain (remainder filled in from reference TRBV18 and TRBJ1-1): NAGVMQNPRHLVRRRGQEARLRCSPMKGHSHVYWYRQLPEEGLKFMVYLQKENIIDESGMPKERFSAEFPKEGPSILRIQQVVRGDSAAYFCASSPPAGYLNTEAFFGQGTRLTVV.

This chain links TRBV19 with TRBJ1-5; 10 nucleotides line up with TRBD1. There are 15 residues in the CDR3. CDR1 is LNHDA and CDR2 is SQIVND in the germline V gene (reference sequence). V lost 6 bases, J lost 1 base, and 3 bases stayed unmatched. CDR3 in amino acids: CASRTGGMSNQPQHF. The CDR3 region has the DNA TGTGCCAGTAGGACAGGGGGCATGAGCAATCAGCCCCAGCATTTT. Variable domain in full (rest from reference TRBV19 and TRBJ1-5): DGGITQSPKYLFRKEGQNVTLSCEQNLNHDAMYWYRQDPGQGLRLIYYSQIVNDFQKGDIAEGYSVSREKKESFPLTVTSAQKNPTAFYLCASRTGGMSNQPQHFGDGTRLSIL.

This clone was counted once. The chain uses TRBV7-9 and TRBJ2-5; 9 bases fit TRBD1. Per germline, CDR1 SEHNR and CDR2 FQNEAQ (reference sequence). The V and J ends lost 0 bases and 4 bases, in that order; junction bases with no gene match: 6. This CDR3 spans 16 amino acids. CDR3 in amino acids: CASSLAPGQGVETQYF. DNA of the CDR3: TGTGCCAGCAGCTTAGCACCGGGACAGGGCGTAGAGACCCAGTACTTC.

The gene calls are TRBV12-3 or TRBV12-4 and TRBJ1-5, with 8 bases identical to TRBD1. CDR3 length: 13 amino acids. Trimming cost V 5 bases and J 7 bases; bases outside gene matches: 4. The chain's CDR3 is CASSQGAWQPQHF. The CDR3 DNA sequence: TGTGCCAGCAGTCAGGGGGCTTGGCAGCCCCAGCATTTT.

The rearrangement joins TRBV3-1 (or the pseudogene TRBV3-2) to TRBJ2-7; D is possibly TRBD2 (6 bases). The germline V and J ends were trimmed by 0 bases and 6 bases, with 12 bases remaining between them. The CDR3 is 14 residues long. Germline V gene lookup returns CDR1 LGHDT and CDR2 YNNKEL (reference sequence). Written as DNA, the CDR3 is TGTGCCAGCAGCCAAGAGGGGGGAGTCTTCGAGCAGTACTTC. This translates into CASSQEGGVFEQYF.

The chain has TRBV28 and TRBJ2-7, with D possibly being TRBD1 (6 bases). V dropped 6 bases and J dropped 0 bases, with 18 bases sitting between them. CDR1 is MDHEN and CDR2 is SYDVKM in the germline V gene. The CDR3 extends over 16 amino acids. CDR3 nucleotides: TGTGCCAGCAGAACCTCACAGGGTACAATCTCCTACGAGCAGTACTTC. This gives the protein CASRTSQGTISYEQYF. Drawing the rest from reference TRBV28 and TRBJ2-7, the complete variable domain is DVKVTQSSRYLVKRTGEKVFLECVQDMDHENMFWYRQDPGLGLRLIYFSYDVKMKEKGDIPEGYSVSREKKERFSLILESASTNQTSMYLCASRTSQGTISYEQYFGPGTRLTVT.

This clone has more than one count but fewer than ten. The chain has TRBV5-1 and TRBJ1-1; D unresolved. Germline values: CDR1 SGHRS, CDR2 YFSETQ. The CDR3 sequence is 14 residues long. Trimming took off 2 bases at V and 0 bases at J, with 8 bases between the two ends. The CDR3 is CASSLSGMNTEAFF. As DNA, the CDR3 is TGCGCCAGCAGCTTATCGGGGATGAACACTGAAGCTTTCTTT.

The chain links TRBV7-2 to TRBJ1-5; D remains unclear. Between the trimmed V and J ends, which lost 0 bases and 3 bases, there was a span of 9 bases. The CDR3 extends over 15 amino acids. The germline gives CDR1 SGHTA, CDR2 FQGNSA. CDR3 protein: CASSLAGRNNQPQHF. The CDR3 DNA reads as TGTGCCAGCAGCTTAGCGGGCAGGAACAATCAGCCCCAGCATTTT. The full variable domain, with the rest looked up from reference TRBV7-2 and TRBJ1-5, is GAGVSQSPSNKVTEKGKDVELRCDPISGHTALYWYRQSLGQGLEFLIYFQGNSAPDKSGLPSDRFSAERTGGSVSTLTIQRTQQEDSAVYLCASSLAGRNNQPQHFGDGTRLSIL.

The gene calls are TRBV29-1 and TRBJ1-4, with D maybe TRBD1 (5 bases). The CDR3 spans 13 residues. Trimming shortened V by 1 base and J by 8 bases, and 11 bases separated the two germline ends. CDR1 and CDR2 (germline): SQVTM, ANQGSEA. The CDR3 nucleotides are TGCAGCGTTGAAGGTCAGGGTACCGAAAAACTGTTTTTT. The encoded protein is CSVEGQGTEKLFF.

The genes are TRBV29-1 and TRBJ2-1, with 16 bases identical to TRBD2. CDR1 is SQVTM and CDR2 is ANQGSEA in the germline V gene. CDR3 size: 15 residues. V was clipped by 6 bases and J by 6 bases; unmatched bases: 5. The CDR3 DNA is TGCAGCGTCAGGGGACTAGCGGGAGGGGGCAATGAGCAGTTCTTC. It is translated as CSVRGLAGGGNEQFF.

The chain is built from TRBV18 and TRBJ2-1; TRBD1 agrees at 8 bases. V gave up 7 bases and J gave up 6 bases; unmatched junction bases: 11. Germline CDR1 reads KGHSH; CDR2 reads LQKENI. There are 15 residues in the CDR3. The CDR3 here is CASYLRTGLGNEQFF. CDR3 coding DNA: TGTGCCAGCTACCTACGGACAGGGCTGGGCAATGAGCAGTTCTTC.

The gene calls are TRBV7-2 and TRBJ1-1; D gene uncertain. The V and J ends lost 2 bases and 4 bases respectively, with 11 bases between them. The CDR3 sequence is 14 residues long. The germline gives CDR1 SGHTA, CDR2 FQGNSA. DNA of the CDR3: TGTGCCAGCAGCTTATCAGGCTACGTCACTGAAGCTTTCTTT. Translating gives CASSLSGYVTEAFF.

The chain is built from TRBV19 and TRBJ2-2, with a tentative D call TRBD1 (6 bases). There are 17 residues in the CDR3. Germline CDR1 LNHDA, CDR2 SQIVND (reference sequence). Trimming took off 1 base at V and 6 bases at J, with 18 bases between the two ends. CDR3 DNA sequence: TGTGCCAGTAGTATAGGCAATTACGGACAGAAAGCCGGGGAGCTGTTTTTT. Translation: CASSIGNYGQKAGELFF.

Here the CDR3 DNA reads TGCGCCAGCACCCAGGACAGAGACAATGAGCAGTTCTTC. Its translation: CASTQDRDNEQFF. The chain couples TRBV23-1 to TRBJ2-1, with D possibly matching TRBD1 (6 bases). TRBV23-1 has ORF status, its function being uncertain. V lost 7 bases and J 5 bases, leaving 12 bases between the germline ends. CDR3 length: 13 residues.

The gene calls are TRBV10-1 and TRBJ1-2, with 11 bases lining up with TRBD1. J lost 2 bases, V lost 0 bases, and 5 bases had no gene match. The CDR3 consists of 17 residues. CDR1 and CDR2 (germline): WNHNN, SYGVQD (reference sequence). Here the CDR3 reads CASSESKGQGANYGYTF. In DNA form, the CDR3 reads TGCGCCAGCAGTGAGTCGAAAGGACAGGGGGCCAACTATGGCTACACCTTC.

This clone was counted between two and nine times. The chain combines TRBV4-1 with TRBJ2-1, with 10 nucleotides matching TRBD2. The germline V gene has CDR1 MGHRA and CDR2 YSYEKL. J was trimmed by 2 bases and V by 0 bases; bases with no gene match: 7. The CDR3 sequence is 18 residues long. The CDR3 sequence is CASSQDLLLAGAYNEQFF. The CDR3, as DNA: TGCGCCAGCAGCCAAGATCTTCTCCTAGCGGGGGCCTACAATGAGCAGTTCTTC.

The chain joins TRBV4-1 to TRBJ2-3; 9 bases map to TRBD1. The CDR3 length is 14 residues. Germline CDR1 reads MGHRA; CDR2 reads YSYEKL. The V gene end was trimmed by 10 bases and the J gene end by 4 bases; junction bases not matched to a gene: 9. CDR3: CATGRDRAPDTQYF. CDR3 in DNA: TGCGCCACGGGGCGGGACAGGGCCCCAGATACGCAGTATTTT.

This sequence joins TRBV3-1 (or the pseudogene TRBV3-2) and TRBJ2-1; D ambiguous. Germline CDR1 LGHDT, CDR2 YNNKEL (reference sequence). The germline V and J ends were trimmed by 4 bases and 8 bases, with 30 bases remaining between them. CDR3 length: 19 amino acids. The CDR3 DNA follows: TGTGCCAGCAGCCCAAGGCAAGAGGCTACCTTAGCCTCCTCGTATGAGCAGTTCTTC. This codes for CASSPRQEATLASSYEQFF.

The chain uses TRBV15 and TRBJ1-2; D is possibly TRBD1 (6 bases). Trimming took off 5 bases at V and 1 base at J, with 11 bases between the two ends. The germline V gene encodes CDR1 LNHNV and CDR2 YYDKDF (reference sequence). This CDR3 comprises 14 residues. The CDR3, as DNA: TGTGCCACCAGCGCGGGGGACAATAACTATGGCTACACCTTC. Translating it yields CATSAGDNNYGYTF.

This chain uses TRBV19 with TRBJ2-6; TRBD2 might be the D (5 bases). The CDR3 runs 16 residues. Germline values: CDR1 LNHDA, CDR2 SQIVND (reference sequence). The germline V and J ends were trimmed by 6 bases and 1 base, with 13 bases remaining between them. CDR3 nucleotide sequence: TGTGCCAGTAGCGGCGTGGAGGCTTCTGGGGCCAACGTCCTGACTTTC. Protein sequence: CASSGVEASGANVLTF.

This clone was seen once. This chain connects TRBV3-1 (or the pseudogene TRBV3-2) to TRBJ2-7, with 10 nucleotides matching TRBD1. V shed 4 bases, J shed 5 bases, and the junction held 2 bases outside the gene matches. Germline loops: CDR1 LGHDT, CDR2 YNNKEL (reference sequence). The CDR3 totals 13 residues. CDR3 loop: CASSRDRGHEQYF. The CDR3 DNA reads TGTGCCAGCAGCCGGGACAGGGGACACGAGCAGTACTTC.

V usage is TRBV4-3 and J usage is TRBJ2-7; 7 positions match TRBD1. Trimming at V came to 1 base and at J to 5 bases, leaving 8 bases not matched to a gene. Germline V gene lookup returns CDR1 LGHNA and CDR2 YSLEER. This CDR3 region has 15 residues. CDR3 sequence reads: CASSQADRDSHEQYF. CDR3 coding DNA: TGCGCCAGCAGCCAAGCCGACAGGGATTCCCACGAGCAGTACTTC.